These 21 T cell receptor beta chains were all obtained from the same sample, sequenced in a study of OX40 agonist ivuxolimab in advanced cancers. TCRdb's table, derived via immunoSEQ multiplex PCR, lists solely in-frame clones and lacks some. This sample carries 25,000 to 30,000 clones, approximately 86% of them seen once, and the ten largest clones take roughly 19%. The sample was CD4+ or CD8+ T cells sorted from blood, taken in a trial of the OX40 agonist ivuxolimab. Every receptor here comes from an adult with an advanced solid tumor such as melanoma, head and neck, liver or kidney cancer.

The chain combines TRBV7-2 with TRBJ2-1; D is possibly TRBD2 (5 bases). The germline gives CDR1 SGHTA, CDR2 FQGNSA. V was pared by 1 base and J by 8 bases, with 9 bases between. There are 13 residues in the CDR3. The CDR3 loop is CASSLVAADEQFF. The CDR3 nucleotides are TGTGCCAGCAGCTTAGTGGCAGCGGATGAGCAGTTCTTC.

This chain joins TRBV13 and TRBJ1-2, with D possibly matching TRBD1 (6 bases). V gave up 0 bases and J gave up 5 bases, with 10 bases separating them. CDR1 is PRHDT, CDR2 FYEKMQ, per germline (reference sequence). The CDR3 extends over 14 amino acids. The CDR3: CASSLGQGRYGYTF. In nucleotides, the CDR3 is TGTGCCAGCAGCTTAGGTCAGGGGCGTTATGGCTACACCTTC.

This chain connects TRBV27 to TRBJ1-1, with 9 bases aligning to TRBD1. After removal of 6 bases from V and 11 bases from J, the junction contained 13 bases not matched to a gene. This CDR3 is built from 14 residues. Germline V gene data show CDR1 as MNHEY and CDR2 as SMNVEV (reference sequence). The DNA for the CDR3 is TGTGCCAGCAGGCCCCCGGGACAGGGCTCCGGGGCTTTCTTT. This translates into CASRPPGQGSGAFF.

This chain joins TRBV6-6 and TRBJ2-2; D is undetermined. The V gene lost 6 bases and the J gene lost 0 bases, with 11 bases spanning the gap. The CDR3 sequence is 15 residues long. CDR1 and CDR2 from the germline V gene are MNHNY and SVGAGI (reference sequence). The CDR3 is CASSLTRSNTGELFF. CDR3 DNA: TGTGCCAGCAGCCTGACACGATCGAACACCGGGGAGCTGTTTTTT.

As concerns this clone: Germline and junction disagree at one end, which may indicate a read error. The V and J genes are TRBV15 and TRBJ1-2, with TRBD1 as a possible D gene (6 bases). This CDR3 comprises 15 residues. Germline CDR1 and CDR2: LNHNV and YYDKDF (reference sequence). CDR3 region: CATSEELGGHYGYTF. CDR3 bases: TGTGCCACCAGCGAGGAGCTGGGGGGCCACTACGGCTACACCTTC.

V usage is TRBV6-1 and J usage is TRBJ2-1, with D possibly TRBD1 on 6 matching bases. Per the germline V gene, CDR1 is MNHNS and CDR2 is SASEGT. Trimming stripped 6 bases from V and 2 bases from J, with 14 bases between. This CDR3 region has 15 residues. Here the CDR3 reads CASRHRDITYNEQFF. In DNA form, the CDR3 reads TGTGCCAGCAGGCACAGGGATATCACCTACAATGAGCAGTTCTTC.

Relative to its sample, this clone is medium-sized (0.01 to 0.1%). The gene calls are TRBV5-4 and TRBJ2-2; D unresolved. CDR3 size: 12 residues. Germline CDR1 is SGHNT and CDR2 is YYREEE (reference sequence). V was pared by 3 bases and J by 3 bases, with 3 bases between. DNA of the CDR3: TGTGCCAGCAGCTCTTACACCGGGGAGCTGTTTTTT. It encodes CASSSYTGELFF.

Written as DNA, the CDR3 is TGTGCCAGCAGTGAGTTCTCCGGGGATGAGGGTGAAGCTTTCTTT. It is translated as CASSEFSGDEGEAFF. V is TRBV2 and J is TRBJ1-1, with D unresolved. CDR1 and CDR2 from the germline V gene are SNHLY and FYNNEI. The CDR3 has 15 residues. V lost 3 bases to trimming and J lost 7 bases, with 18 bases between them.

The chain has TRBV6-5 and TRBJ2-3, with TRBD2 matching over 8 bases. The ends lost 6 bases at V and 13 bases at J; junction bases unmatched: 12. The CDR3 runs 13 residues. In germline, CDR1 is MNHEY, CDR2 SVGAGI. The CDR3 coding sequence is TGTGCCAGCAGCCGTGGGACTAGTCAATTCAAGTATTTT. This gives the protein CASSRGTSQFKYF.

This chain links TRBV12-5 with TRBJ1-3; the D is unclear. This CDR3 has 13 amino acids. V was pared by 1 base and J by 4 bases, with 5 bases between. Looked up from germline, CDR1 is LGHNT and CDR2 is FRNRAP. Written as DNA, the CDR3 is TGTGCTAGTGGTTTGGGCTCGGGAAACACCATATATTTT. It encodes CASGLGSGNTIYF.

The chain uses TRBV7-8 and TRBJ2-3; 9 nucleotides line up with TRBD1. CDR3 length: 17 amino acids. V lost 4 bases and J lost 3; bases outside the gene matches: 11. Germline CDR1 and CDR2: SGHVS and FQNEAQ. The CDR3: CASSSSQGQGRTDTQYF. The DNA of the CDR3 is TGTGCCAGCAGCTCCTCTCAAGGACAGGGGAGGACAGATACGCAGTATTTT.

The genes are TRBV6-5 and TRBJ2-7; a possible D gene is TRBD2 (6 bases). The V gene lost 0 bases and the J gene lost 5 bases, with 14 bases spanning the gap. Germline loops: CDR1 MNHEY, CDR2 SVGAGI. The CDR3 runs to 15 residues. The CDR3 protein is CASSYSRVGRNEQYF. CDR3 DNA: TGTGCCAGCAGTTACTCGAGAGTTGGGAGGAACGAGCAGTACTTC.

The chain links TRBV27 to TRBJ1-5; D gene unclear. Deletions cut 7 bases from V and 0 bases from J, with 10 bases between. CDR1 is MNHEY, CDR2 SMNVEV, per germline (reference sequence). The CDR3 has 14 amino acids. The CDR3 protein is CASTHLGSNQPQHF. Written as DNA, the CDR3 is TGTGCCAGCACCCACCTGGGTAGCAATCAGCCCCAGCATTTT.

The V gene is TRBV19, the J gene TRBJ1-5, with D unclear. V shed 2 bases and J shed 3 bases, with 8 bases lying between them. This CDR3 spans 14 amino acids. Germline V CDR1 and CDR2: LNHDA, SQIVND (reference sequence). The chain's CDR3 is CASSISEINQPQHF. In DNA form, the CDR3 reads TGTGCCAGTAGTATATCGGAGATCAATCAGCCCCAGCATTTT.

The CDR3 region is CASSHGGTEAFF. In nucleotides, the CDR3 is TGTGCCAGCAGCCACGGGGGAACTGAAGCTTTCTTT. J is TRBJ1-1 and V is TRBV14, with a possible D match to TRBD1 (5 bases). CDR1 and CDR2 from the germline V gene are SGHDN and FVKESK. The CDR3 runs 12 residues. V shed 3 bases and J shed 5 bases, with 7 bases lying between them.

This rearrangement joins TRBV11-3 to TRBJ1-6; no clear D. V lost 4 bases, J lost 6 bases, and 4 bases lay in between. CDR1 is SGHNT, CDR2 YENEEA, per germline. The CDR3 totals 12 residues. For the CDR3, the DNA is TGTGCCAGCAGCTACAGTAATTCACCCCTCCACTTT. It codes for CASSYSNSPLHF. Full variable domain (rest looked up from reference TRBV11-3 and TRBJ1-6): EAGVVQSPRYKIIEKKQPVAFWCNPISGHNTLYWYLQNLGQGPELLIRYENEEAVDDSQLPKDRFSAERLKGVDSTLKIQPAELGDSAVYLCASSYSNSPLHFGNGTRLTVT.

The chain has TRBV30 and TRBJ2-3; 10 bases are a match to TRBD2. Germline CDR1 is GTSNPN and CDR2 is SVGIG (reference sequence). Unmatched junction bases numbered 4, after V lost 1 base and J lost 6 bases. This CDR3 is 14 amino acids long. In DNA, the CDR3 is TGTGCCTGGAGTGCTAGCGGGGGTACCGATACGCAGTATTTT. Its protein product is CAWSASGGTDTQYF. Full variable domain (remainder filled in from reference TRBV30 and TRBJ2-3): SQTIHQWPATLVQPVGSPLSLECTVEGTSNPNLYWYRQAAGRGLQLLFYSVGIGQISSEVPQNLSASRPQDRQFILSSKKLLLSDSGFYLCAWSASGGTDTQYFGPGTRLTVL.

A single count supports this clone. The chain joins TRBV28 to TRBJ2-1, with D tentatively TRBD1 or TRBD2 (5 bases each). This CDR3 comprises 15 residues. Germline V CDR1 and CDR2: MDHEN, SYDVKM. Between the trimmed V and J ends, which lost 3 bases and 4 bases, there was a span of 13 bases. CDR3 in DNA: TGTGCCAGCAGTTTTGAGGGGCGAACTTACAATGAGCAGTTCTTC. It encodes CASSFEGRTYNEQFF.

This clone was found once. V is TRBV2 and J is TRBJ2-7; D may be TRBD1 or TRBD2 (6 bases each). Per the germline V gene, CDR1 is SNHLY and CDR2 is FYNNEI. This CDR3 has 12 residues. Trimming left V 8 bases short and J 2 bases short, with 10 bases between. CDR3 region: CASRRGAYEQYF. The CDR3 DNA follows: TGTGCCAGCCGAAGGGGGGCCTACGAGCAGTACTTC. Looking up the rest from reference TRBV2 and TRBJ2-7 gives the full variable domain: EPEVTQTPSHQVTQMGQEVILRCVPISNHLYFYWYRQILGQKVEFLVSFYNNEISEKSEIFDDQFSVERPDGSNFTLKIRSTKLEDSAMYFCASRRGAYEQYFGPGTRLTVT.

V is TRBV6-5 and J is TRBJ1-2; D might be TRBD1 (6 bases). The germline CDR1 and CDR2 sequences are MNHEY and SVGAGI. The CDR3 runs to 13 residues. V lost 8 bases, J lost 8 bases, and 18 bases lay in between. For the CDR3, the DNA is TGTGCCAGCGGAAAGGTTAGGGGGGGAGGCTACACCTTC. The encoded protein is CASGKVRGGGYTF.

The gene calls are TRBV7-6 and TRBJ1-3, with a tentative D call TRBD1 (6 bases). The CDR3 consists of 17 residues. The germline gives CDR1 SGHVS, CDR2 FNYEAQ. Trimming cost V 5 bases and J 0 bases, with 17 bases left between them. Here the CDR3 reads CASSHWTEDFSGNTIYF. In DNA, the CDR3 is TGTGCCAGCAGCCACTGGACAGAGGACTTCTCTGGAAACACCATATATTTT.